These 20 T cell receptor beta chains share one sample of origin, sequenced in a study of blood T cell repertoires in COVID-19. Sequenced by immunoSEQ multiplex PCR; TCRdb stores in-frame clones only, minus some. This table holds 100,000 to 150,000 clones, 84% found once. The sequenced sample was peripheral blood. Receptor source: a woman under 40 who had recovered from COVID-19.

The V and J genes are TRBV3-1 (or the pseudogene TRBV3-2) and TRBJ1-3, with 9 bases identical to TRBD1. The CDR3 is made up of 18 amino acids. V was clipped by 4 bases and J by 4 bases; unmatched bases: 14. The germline CDR1 and CDR2 sequences are LGHDT and YNNKEL (reference sequence). The CDR3 nucleotides are TGTGCCAGCAGCCGCACAACAGGGACAGGGACGTGGGGAAACACCATATATTTT. Protein: CASSRTTGTGTWGNTIYF.

The V and J genes are TRBV2 and TRBJ1-5; D is possibly TRBD1 (6 bases). V dropped 2 bases and J dropped 5 bases, with 10 bases sitting between them. CDR3 length: 14 amino acids. Germline V gene data show CDR1 as SNHLY and CDR2 as FYNNEI. The DNA for the CDR3 is TGTGCCAGCAGTGAACCGGGGGGCCATCAGCCCCAGCATTTT. Protein product: CASSEPGGHQPQHF.

This chain uses TRBV7-9 with TRBJ2-1; weak D call: TRBD2 (6 bases). The V gene lost 4 bases and the J gene lost 8 bases, with 15 bases spanning the gap. The CDR3 has 14 amino acids. Germline assignment: CDR1 SEHNR and CDR2 FQNEAQ (reference sequence). CDR3 amino acids: CASSSFGGSDEQFF. CDR3 bases: TGTGCCAGCAGCTCATTTGGGGGGTCGGATGAGCAGTTCTTC.

This chain connects TRBV6-1 to TRBJ1-4, with 10 positions matching TRBD1. This CDR3 contains 16 residues. V shed 1 base, J shed 5 bases, and the junction held 4 bases outside the gene matches. Germline CDR1 is MNHNS and CDR2 is SASEGT. The CDR3 loop is CASSEGWDRGNEKLFF. CDR3 DNA sequence: TGTGCCAGCAGTGAAGGGTGGGACAGGGGAAATGAAAAACTGTTTTTT.

V gene TRBV27 combines with J gene TRBJ2-1; D perhaps matches TRBD2 (6 bases). The CDR3 contains 13 residues. Germline loops: CDR1 MNHEY, CDR2 SMNVEV (reference sequence). The ends were cut back, 5 bases at V and 6 bases at J, with 11 bases in the middle. This CDR3 is CASSPRGFNEQFF. The CDR3, as DNA: TGTGCCAGCAGTCCACGGGGGTTCAATGAGCAGTTCTTC.

This CDR3 reads CASAGTGSTDTQYF. CDR3 nucleotide sequence: TGTGCTAGCGCAGGGACAGGAAGCACAGATACGCAGTATTTT. The rearrangement joins TRBV12-5 to TRBJ2-3, with TRBD1 matching 8 bases. The CDR3 totals 14 residues. From germline, CDR1 is LGHNT and CDR2 FRNRAP. Trimming removed 9 bases from V and 0 bases from J; junction bases left unmatched: 5.

V gene TRBV7-2 combines with J gene TRBJ2-7; D might be TRBD1 (6 bases). This CDR3 comprises 16 residues. Germline V lookup: CDR1 SGHTA, CDR2 FQGNSA. V shed 3 bases and J shed 3 bases, with 18 bases lying between them. Here the CDR3 reads CASSFLQGEALYEQYF. The CDR3 DNA is TGTGCCAGCAGCTTTTTACAGGGAGAGGCCCTCTACGAGCAGTACTTC.

The chain carries TRBV5-1 and TRBJ1-1; no firm D call. V was shortened by 3 bases and J by 1 base, with 13 bases between the two germline ends. Per the germline V gene, CDR1 is SGHRS and CDR2 is YFSETQ. This CDR3 is 15 amino acids long. The CDR3, as DNA: TGCGCCAGCAGCTCGTACGGGGATGGGAACACTGAAGCTTTCTTT. Amino acids: CASSSYGDGNTEAFF. The whole variable domain, filled in from reference TRBV5-1 and TRBJ1-1, reads KAGVTQTPRYLIKTRGQQVTLSCSPISGHRSVSWYQQTPGQGLQFLFEYFSETQRNKGNFPGRFSGRQFSNSRSEMNVSTLELGDSALYLCASSSYGDGNTEAFFGQGTRLTVV.

This clone is a singleton in its sample. V usage is TRBV27 and J usage is TRBJ2-5; D ambiguous. CDR1 MNHEY and CDR2 SMNVEV come from the germline V gene (reference sequence). V was clipped by 6 bases and J by 5 bases, with 16 bases between them. CDR3 length: 14 residues. The CDR3 spells CASSAGEGWETQYF. The DNA of the CDR3 is TGTGCCAGCAGCGCCGGAGAAGGTTGGGAGACCCAGTACTTC.

The genes are TRBV3-1 (or the pseudogene TRBV3-2) and TRBJ2-1, with 9 bases matching TRBD1. This CDR3 has 16 residues. CDR1 and CDR2 (germline): LGHDT, YNNKEL (reference sequence). The trim removed 6 bases at V and 4 bases at J, leaving 10 bases unmatched. The CDR3 nucleotides are TGTGCCAGCAGTAACACAGGGGGCAACATTTACAATGAGCAGTTCTTC. Protein product: CASSNTGGNIYNEQFF.

This rearrangement joins TRBV7-9 to TRBJ1-5; D perhaps matches TRBD1 (5 bases). CDR1 is SEHNR, CDR2 FQNEAQ, per germline (reference sequence). The CDR3 loop spans 14 amino acids. Trimming took 5 bases from V and 3 from J, leaving 11 bases between them. The CDR3 coding sequence is TGTGCCAGCAGCCCGGAGGGGTCCAATCAGCCCCAGCATTTT. Amino acid sequence: CASSPEGSNQPQHF.

The V and J genes are TRBV5-1 and TRBJ1-1; 7 bases match TRBD1. The length of the CDR3 is 15 residues. Germline V CDR1 and CDR2: SGHRS, YFSETQ. V lost 0 bases and J lost 4; bases outside the gene matches: 6. The CDR3 here is CASSLAAGGVTEAFF. The CDR3 DNA reads TGCGCCAGCAGCTTGGCCGCAGGGGGAGTCACTGAAGCTTTCTTT.

This chain uses TRBV6-2 or TRBV6-3 with TRBJ2-3, with TRBD2 as a possible D gene (5 bases). The CDR3 contains 15 residues. The germline V gene has CDR1 MNHEY and CDR2 SVGEGT. The V end lost 2 bases, the J end lost 0 bases, and 9 bases lay between the germline ends. The CDR3 region has the DNA TGTGCCAGCAGTTACATAGCGACTAGCACAGATACGCAGTATTTT. Translating it yields CASSYIATSTDTQYF.

Here the CDR3 DNA reads TGCGCCAGCAGTGAGGCCGGGGGTCGGAACAATGAGCAGTTCTTC. Amino acid sequence: CASSEAGGRNNEQFF. This rearrangement joins TRBV10-2 to TRBJ2-1; a possible D gene is TRBD2 (6 bases). V was trimmed by 2 bases and J by 5 bases, leaving 13 bases between them. Per the germline V gene, CDR1 is WSHSY and CDR2 is SAAADI. The CDR3 is 15 residues long.

V gene TRBV9 combines with J gene TRBJ2-3; 7 bases fit TRBD2. The germline CDR1 and CDR2 sequences are SGDLS and YYNGEE. CDR3 length: 16 residues. Trimming at V came to 0 bases and at J to 3 bases, leaving 7 bases not matched to a gene. The CDR3 bases are TGTGCCAGCAGCGTAGGGTCGGGACTACAAACAGATACGCAGTATTTT. Translation gives CASSVGSGLQTDTQYF.

This clone was found once. The V gene is TRBV5-1, the J gene TRBJ2-5, with 11 nucleotides matching TRBD2. The CDR3 is 14 residues long. Trimming removed 8 bases from V and 5 bases from J; junction bases left unmatched: 8. The germline V gene has CDR1 SGHRS and CDR2 YFSETQ. The DNA of the CDR3 is TGCGCCAGTAATAGCGGGGGGGCCGAGGAGACCCAGTACTTC. It encodes CASNSGGAEETQYF.

V gene TRBV7-3 combines with J gene TRBJ2-1, with TRBD1 matching 7 bases. Trimming removed 4 bases from V and 12 bases from J; junction bases left unmatched: 9. CDR1 and CDR2 (germline): SGHTA, FQGTGA. CDR3 length: 13 amino acids. The CDR3 reads CASSSSTGDVQFF. The CDR3 DNA follows: TGTGCCAGCAGCTCGTCAACAGGGGACGTGCAGTTCTTC.

This clone has just a few counts. CDR3 coding DNA: TGCGCCAGCAGCCACGTTTCCTCCTACGAGCAGTACTTC. It translates to CASSHVSSYEQYF. J is TRBJ2-7 and V is TRBV4-1, with D uncertain. The CDR3 has 13 residues. CDR1 is MGHRA and CDR2 is YSYEKL in the germline V gene. V lost 3 bases and J lost 0, with 6 bases in between.

The chain combines TRBV27 with TRBJ1-6; D is perhaps TRBD1 (5 bases). Germline values: CDR1 MNHEY, CDR2 SMNVEV (reference sequence). CDR3 length: 16 amino acids. Trimming stripped 4 bases from V and 6 bases from J, with 16 bases between. In DNA form, the CDR3 reads TGTGCCAGCAGTTATGGTCGTGACAGCTCTAATTCACCCCTCCACTTT. This translates into CASSYGRDSSNSPLHF.

V and J are TRBV2 and TRBJ2-5, with 7 bases lining up with TRBD1. This CDR3 has 14 residues. CDR1 and CDR2 (germline): SNHLY, FYNNEI. V shed 6 bases, J shed 0 bases, and the junction held 4 bases outside the gene matches. The CDR3 coding sequence is TGTGCCAGCAGAAGGGACAGTTACCAAGAGACCCAGTACTTC. As protein: CASRRDSYQETQYF.